The 29 T cell receptor beta chains below come from one sample, sequenced in a study of T cell responses to AZD1222 COVID-19 vaccine. Sequenced by immunoSEQ multiplex PCR; TCRdb stores in-frame clones only, minus some. The sample lists 200,000 or so clones; approximately 92% were seen once. The sample was peripheral blood, taken on day 0 of AZD1222 vaccination. Receptors were obtained from an adult in good health.

This clone was observed once. The CDR3 loop is CASIPRDRSNTEAFF. The CDR3 coding sequence is TGTGCCAGTATCCCGCGGGACAGGTCGAACACTGAAGCTTTCTTT. This chain links TRBV19 with TRBJ1-1; 8 nucleotides line up with TRBD1. J lost 1 base, V lost 7 bases, and 8 bases had no gene match. CDR1 LNHDA and CDR2 SQIVND come from the germline V gene (reference sequence). This CDR3 has 15 residues.

The chain is built from TRBV6-2 or TRBV6-3 and TRBJ2-5, with 15 bases identical to TRBD2. The J segment lost 5 bases and the V segment lost 5 bases, leaving 9 bases of the junction unmatched. This CDR3 is 17 amino acids long. CDR1 MNHEY and CDR2 SVGEGT come from the germline V gene. Here the CDR3 reads CASSLGLAGGLVETQYF. The CDR3 nucleotides read TGTGCCAGCAGTCTCGGACTAGCGGGGGGGCTGGTTGAGACCCAGTACTTC.

The chain links TRBV18 to TRBJ1-4; D possibly corresponds to TRBD1 (6 bases). Looked up from germline, CDR1 is KGHSH and CDR2 is LQKENI. Trimming cost V 6 bases and J 7 bases, with 15 bases left between them. The CDR3 has 14 amino acids. This CDR3 is CASSPTGGPEKLFF. The CDR3 coding sequence is TGTGCCAGCTCGCCAACGGGGGGGCCTGAAAAACTGTTTTTT.

The rearrangement joins TRBV13 to TRBJ2-2; 9 positions match TRBD2. Germline V gene data show CDR1 as PRHDT and CDR2 as FYEKMQ (reference sequence). The CDR3 extends over 17 amino acids. V dropped 3 bases and J dropped 5; count of bases not matched to a gene: 10. The CDR3 region has the DNA TGTGCCAGCAGCTTTCCGACTAGCGGAGGGGGAACCGGGGAGCTGTTTTTT. Translated, it gives CASSFPTSGGGTGELFF.

CDR3 sequence reads: CASSPGVGYTF. The CDR3 DNA is TGTGCCAGCAGTCCAGGGGTTGGCTACACCTTC. The chain carries TRBV27 and TRBJ1-2, with D tentatively TRBD1 (6 bases). Trimming shortened V by 5 bases and J by 7 bases, and 8 bases separated the two germline ends. CDR1 and CDR2 (germline): MNHEY, SMNVEV (reference sequence). This CDR3 region has 11 residues.

The chain recombines TRBV6-5 with TRBJ1-1; unclear D gene. Trimming left V 1 base short and J 5 bases short, with 14 bases between. The germline V gene encodes CDR1 MNHEY and CDR2 SVGAGI. CDR3 length: 15 residues. The CDR3 nucleotides read TGTGCCAGCAGTTACTGGGAGGGCCCTGGAACTGAAGCTTTCTTT. Amino acids: CASSYWEGPGTEAFF.

The chain joins TRBV28 to TRBJ1-2, with D possibly matching TRBD1 (6 bases). Trimming left V 0 bases short and J 4 bases short, with 12 bases between. Per the germline V gene, CDR1 is MDHEN and CDR2 is SYDVKM. The length of the CDR3 is 15 residues. The CDR3: CASSLWPRGPYGYTF. The DNA for the CDR3 is TGTGCCAGCAGTTTATGGCCCCGGGGGCCCTATGGCTACACCTTC.

Worth noting for this clone: The sample has other DNA sequences that encode this CDR3 too. This chain uses TRBV28 with TRBJ1-6, with unresolved D. Germline lookup yields CDR1 MDHEN and CDR2 SYDVKM. V lost 5 bases, J lost 0 bases, and 11 bases lay in between. The CDR3 length is 16 residues. DNA of the CDR3: TGTGCCAGCAGTAGTCAGACCAGCTCCTATAATTCACCCCTCCACTTT. The encoded protein is CASSSQTSSYNSPLHF.

The chain recombines TRBV10-3 with TRBJ2-7; TRBD2 aligns across 8 bases. Trimming took 6 bases from V and 4 from J; bases not matched to a gene: 5. Germline assignment: CDR1 ENHRY and CDR2 SYGVKD. CDR3 length: 13 residues. The CDR3: CAIRETSVYEQYF. CDR3 sequence (DNA): TGTGCCATCAGAGAGACTAGCGTATACGAGCAGTACTTC.

This chain links TRBV27 with TRBJ1-1, with no clear D. Germline CDR1 reads MNHEY; CDR2 reads SMNVEV (reference sequence). This CDR3 is built from 15 residues. Deletions cut 2 bases from V and 0 bases from J, with 10 bases between. CDR3 sequence reads: CASSLTGRVNTEAFF. CDR3 in DNA: TGTGCCAGCAGTTTAACCGGGCGGGTGAACACTGAAGCTTTCTTT.

V usage is TRBV4-3 and J usage is TRBJ1-1; 7 bases match TRBD1. The V gene's germline CDR1 is LGHNA and CDR2 YSLEER. Trimming took 4 bases from V and 7 from J; bases not matched to a gene: 12. This CDR3 has 15 amino acids. CDR3 residues: CASSRERGTAFEAFF. The CDR3 DNA follows: TGCGCCAGCAGCCGGGAACGAGGGACAGCTTTTGAAGCTTTCTTT.

The chain links TRBV9 to TRBJ2-7, with TRBD2 matching 11 bases. The V segment lost 3 bases and the J segment 4 bases; nucleotides outside the gene matches: 6. The CDR3 loop spans 15 amino acids. Germline lookup yields CDR1 SGDLS and CDR2 YYNGEE. The CDR3: CASSARLAGLYEQYF. The CDR3 DNA is TGTGCCAGCAGCGCTCGACTAGCGGGATTATACGAGCAGTACTTC.

This clone appeared a few times. V is TRBV7-6 and J is TRBJ2-3; D is possibly TRBD2 (5 bases). The CDR3 runs to 14 residues. Trimming left V 7 bases short and J 0 bases short, with 11 bases between. Germline CDR1 and CDR2: SGHVS and FNYEAQ. CDR3 amino acids: CASTRTSSTDTQYF. As DNA, the CDR3 is TGTGCCAGCACCCGGACTTCTAGCACAGATACGCAGTATTTT.

The genes are TRBV7-9 and TRBJ1-4; D is perhaps TRBD1 (5 bases). The V gene's germline CDR1 is SEHNR and CDR2 FQNEAQ (reference sequence). The CDR3 is 16 residues long. Trimming took off 5 bases at V and 5 bases at J, with 18 bases between the two ends. CDR3 loop: CASSPTTGAPNEKLFF. In DNA, the CDR3 is TGTGCCAGCAGCCCGACCACCGGGGCCCCGAATGAAAAACTGTTTTTT. The whole variable domain, remainder taken from reference TRBV7-9 and TRBJ1-4, is DTGVSQNPRHKITKRGQNVTFRCDPISEHNRLYWYRQTLGQGPEFLTYFQNEAQLEKSRLLSDRFSAERPKGSFSTLEIQRTEQGDSAMYLCASSPTTGAPNEKLFFGSGTQLSVL.

This rearrangement joins TRBV7-2 to TRBJ1-5, with a weak D call TRBD1 (6 bases). The germline V and J ends were trimmed by 4 bases and 10 bases, with 17 bases remaining between them. This CDR3 contains 14 residues. The germline gives CDR1 SGHTA, CDR2 FQGNSA. CDR3 in amino acids: CASSYRDNSIPQHF. The CDR3 nucleotides read TGTGCCAGCAGCTACCGGGACAATTCAATCCCCCAGCATTTT. Based on the CDR3 plus reference TRBV7-2 and TRBJ1-5, the full variable domain is GAGVSQSPSNKVTEKGKDVELRCDPISGHTALYWYRQSLGQGLEFLIYFQGNSAPDKSGLPSDRFSAERTGGSVSTLTIQRTQQEDSAVYLCASSYRDNSIPQHFGDGTRLSIL.

The J gene is TRBJ1-2, the V gene TRBV28; D perhaps matches TRBD1 (6 bases). This CDR3 comprises 17 residues. Germline lookup yields CDR1 MDHEN and CDR2 SYDVKM. Between the trimmed V and J ends, which lost 3 bases and 0 bases, there was a span of 17 bases. CDR3 nucleotide sequence: TGTGCCAGCAGTTTTTCCACGGCAGGGGTCACTAACTATGGCTACACCTTC. It translates to CASSFSTAGVTNYGYTF.

The chain uses TRBV7-9 and TRBJ2-5; the D gene is possibly TRBD2 (6 bases). CDR1 and CDR2 from the germline V gene are SEHNR and FQNEAQ (reference sequence). The CDR3 contains 15 residues. Trimming stripped 3 bases from V and 5 bases from J, with 16 bases between. CDR3 residues: CASSFLEGSGETQYF. Written as DNA, the CDR3 is TGTGCCAGCAGCTTTCTGGAAGGCAGCGGGGAGACCCAGTACTTC.

This chain links TRBV6-2 or TRBV6-3 with TRBJ1-5; D perhaps matches TRBD1 (5 bases). The CDR3 covers 14 residues. In germline, CDR1 is MNHEY, CDR2 SVGEGT. V was shortened by 6 bases and J by 7 bases, with 16 bases between the two germline ends. CDR3 residues: CASSLRGKEQPQHF. In DNA form, the CDR3 reads TGTGCCAGCAGCCTGCGGGGGAAAGAACAGCCCCAGCATTTT.

The rearrangement joins TRBV10-1 to TRBJ2-7, with D maybe TRBD2 (6 bases). Per germline, CDR1 WNHNN and CDR2 SYGVQD (reference sequence). The CDR3 extends over 13 amino acids. Trimming left V 3 bases short and J 7 bases short, with 13 bases between. The CDR3 loop is CASSESNRGEQYF. As DNA, the CDR3 is TGCGCCAGCAGTGAATCGAACCGGGGGGAGCAGTACTTC.

V gene TRBV5-1 combines with J gene TRBJ1-2; 7 nucleotides align to TRBD1. There are 13 residues in the CDR3. CDR1 is SGHRS, CDR2 YFSETQ, per germline. With V trimmed by 6 bases and J by 0 bases, 2 bases remained unmatched. The CDR3 nucleotides read TGCGCCAGCAAAGGGACAGCTAACTATGGCTACACCTTC. This sequence encodes CASKGTANYGYTF. Filled out from reference TRBV5-1 and TRBJ1-2, the complete variable domain reads KAGVTQTPRYLIKTRGQQVTLSCSPISGHRSVSWYQQTPGQGLQFLFEYFSETQRNKGNFPGRFSGRQFSNSRSEMNVSTLELGDSALYLCASKGTANYGYTFGSGTRLTVV.

The chain uses TRBV5-8 and TRBJ1-2; 7 bases map to TRBD1. Germline CDR1 SGHTS, CDR2 YDEGEE. The CDR3 is 14 amino acids. The ends lost 4 bases at V and 6 bases at J; junction bases unmatched: 9. For the CDR3, the DNA is TGTGCCAGCAGCGCCTTCAGGGGGTGGGATGGCTACACCTTC. The encoded protein is CASSAFRGWDGYTF.

V gene TRBV5-4 combines with J gene TRBJ1-1; D remains unclear. This CDR3 region has 13 residues. With 2 bases removed from V and 2 bases from J, the gap between germline ends came to 7 bases. CDR1 and CDR2 from the germline V gene are SGHNT and YYREEE (reference sequence). The CDR3 bases are TGTGCCAGCAGCTTTGGTCCAAACACTGAAGCTTTCTTT. Its translation is CASSFGPNTEAFF.

The gene calls are TRBV19 and TRBJ1-1; D uncertain. Germline CDR1 reads LNHDA; CDR2 reads SQIVND (reference sequence). V was cut by 3 bases and J by 1 base, with 6 bases left in between. This CDR3 is 13 amino acids long. As DNA, the CDR3 is TGTGCCAGTAGTATTATGACGAACACTGAAGCTTTCTTT. Protein product: CASSIMTNTEAFF.

The chain employs TRBV11-2 and TRBJ1-3; D remains unclear. Germline V gene sequence: CDR1 SGHAT, CDR2 FQNNGV. The CDR3 has 16 residues. The V end lost 5 bases, the J end lost 4 bases, and 18 bases lay between the germline ends. CDR3 nucleotides: TGTGCCAGCAGCCCGATCGGGGTTGTGCGGGGAAACACCATATATTTT. It is translated as CASSPIGVVRGNTIYF. The complete variable domain, with remaining parts taken from reference TRBV11-2 and TRBJ1-3, reads EAGVAQSPRYKIIEKRQSVAFWCNPISGHATLYWYQQILGQGPKLLIQFQNNGVVDDSQLPKDRFSAERLKGVDSTLKIQPAKLEDSAVYLCASSPIGVVRGNTIYFGEGSWLTVV.

J is TRBJ2-2 and V is TRBV9; maybe TRBD2 (6 bases). Per germline, CDR1 SGDLS and CDR2 YYNGEE. The CDR3 spans 15 residues. Trimming cost V 3 bases and J 1 base, with 10 bases left between them. CDR3 coding DNA: TGTGCCAGCAGCGCTGACGGGGGGAACACCGGGGAGCTGTTTTTT. Translating it yields CASSADGGNTGELFF. The entire variable domain, with the rest obtained from reference TRBV9 and TRBJ2-2, is as follows: DSGVTQTPKHLITATGQRVTLRCSPRSGDLSVYWYQQSLDQGLQFLIQYYNGEERAKGNILERFSAQQFPDLHSELNLSSLELGDSALYFCASSADGGNTGELFFGEGSRLTVL.

The chain carries TRBV27 and TRBJ1-2; no clear D. Germline assignment: CDR1 MNHEY and CDR2 SMNVEV (reference sequence). This CDR3 spans 15 amino acids. V was pared by 4 bases and J by 0 bases, with 12 bases between. The CDR3 loop reads CASSYKREANYGYTF. CDR3 coding DNA: TGTGCCAGCAGTTACAAACGGGAGGCTAACTATGGCTACACCTTC.

The V gene is TRBV4-1, the J gene TRBJ2-3; the D is unclear. The CDR3 is made up of 12 amino acids. V lost 5 bases and J lost 2, with 5 bases in between. The V gene's germline CDR1 is MGHRA and CDR2 YSYEKL. CDR3 DNA sequence: TGCGCCAGCAGCTCAGACACAGATACGCAGTATTTT. Its protein is CASSSDTDTQYF.

V is TRBV5-1 and J is TRBJ2-2; D is perhaps TRBD1 (5 bases). With 2 bases removed from V and 4 bases from J, the gap between germline ends came to 12 bases. CDR1 and CDR2 from the germline V gene are SGHRS and YFSETQ. The CDR3 covers 15 residues. Here the CDR3 DNA reads TGCGCCAGCAGCTTAGATCCTCAGGGCACCGGGGAGCTGTTTTTT. This gives the protein CASSLDPQGTGELFF. The entire variable domain, with the rest obtained from reference TRBV5-1 and TRBJ2-2, is as follows: KAGVTQTPRYLIKTRGQQVTLSCSPISGHRSVSWYQQTPGQGLQFLFEYFSETQRNKGNFPGRFSGRQFSNSRSEMNVSTLELGDSALYLCASSLDPQGTGELFFGEGSRLTVL.

The chain uses TRBV5-1 and TRBJ1-6, with D perhaps TRBD1 (6 bases). CDR1 is SGHRS and CDR2 is YFSETQ in the germline V gene. V was shortened by 3 bases and J by 9 bases, with 10 bases between the two germline ends. This CDR3 has 13 residues. The CDR3 sequence: CASSSGEGSPLHF. CDR3 nucleotide sequence: TGCGCCAGCAGCTCAGGGGAAGGTTCACCCCTCCACTTT.